This TCR beta chain was identified in a study of T cell responses to AZD1222 COVID-19 vaccine. Study-wide results and limits: Spike-spanning, vaccine-associated CD4 TCRs were dominant at 160-218 and 743-854. Clonal diversity was possibly underestimated; the donors were predominantly white British and more often female.

CDR1 MNHEY and CDR2 SMNVEV come from the germline V gene (reference sequence). The CDR3 sequence is 12 residues long. Trimming stripped 3 bases from V and 10 bases from J, with 7 bases between. Regarding this clone: No antigen is known for it.

Sequenced by immunoSEQ multiplex PCR; TCRdb stores in-frame clones only, minus some. The table records about 140,000 clones, more than 75% of them present only once. Pooling of second doses given at about 4 or about 12 weeks was done. The chain is built from TRBV27 and TRBJ1-6, with D uncertain. Source: peripheral blood, taken 28 days after the second AZD1222 dose. The TCR was taken from an adult who received the AZD1222 COVID-19 vaccine. CDR3 in DNA: TGTGCCAGCAGTTTTGGAGGGTCACCCCTCCACTTT. Translation: CASSFGGSPLHF.